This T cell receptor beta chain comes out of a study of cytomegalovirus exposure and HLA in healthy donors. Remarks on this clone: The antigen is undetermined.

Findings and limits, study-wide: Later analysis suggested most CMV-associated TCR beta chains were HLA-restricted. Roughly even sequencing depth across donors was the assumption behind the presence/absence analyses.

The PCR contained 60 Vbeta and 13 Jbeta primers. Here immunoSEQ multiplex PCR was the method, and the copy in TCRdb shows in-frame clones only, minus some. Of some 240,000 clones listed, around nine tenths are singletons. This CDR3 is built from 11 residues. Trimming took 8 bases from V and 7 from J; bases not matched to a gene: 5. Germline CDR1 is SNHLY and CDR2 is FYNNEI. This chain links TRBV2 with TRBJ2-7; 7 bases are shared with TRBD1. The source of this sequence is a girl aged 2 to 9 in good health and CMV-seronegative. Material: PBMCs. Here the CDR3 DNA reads TGTGCCAGCGGACAGGTCTGGGAGCAGTACTTC. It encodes CASGQVWEQYF.